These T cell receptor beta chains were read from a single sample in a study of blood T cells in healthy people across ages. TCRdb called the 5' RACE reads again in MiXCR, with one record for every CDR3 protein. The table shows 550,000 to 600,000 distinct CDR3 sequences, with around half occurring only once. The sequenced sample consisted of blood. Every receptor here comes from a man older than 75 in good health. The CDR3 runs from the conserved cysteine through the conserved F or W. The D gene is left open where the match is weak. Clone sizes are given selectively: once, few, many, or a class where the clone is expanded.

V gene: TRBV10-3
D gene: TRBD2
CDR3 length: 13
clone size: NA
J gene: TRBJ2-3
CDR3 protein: CAIKAGGTDTQYF
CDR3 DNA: TGTGCCATCAAGGCGGGGGGCACAGATACGCAGTATTTT

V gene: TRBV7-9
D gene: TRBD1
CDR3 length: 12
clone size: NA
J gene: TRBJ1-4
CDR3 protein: CASTTGVEKLFF
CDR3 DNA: TGTGCCAGCACGACAGGGGTTGAAAAACTGTTTTTT

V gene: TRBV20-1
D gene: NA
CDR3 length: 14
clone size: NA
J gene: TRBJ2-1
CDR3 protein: CSASGGPSYNEQFF
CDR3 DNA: TGCAGTGCTAGCGGGGGCCCTTCCTACAATGAGCAGTTCTTC

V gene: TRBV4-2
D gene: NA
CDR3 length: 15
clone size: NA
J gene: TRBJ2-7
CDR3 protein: CASSPGTSRSYEQYF
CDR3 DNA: TGTGCCAGCAGCCCTGGGACTTCCCGCTCCTACGAGCAGTACTTC

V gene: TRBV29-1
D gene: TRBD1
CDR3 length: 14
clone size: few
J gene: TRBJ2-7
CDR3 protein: CSVEDGRQGDEQYF
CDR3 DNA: TGCAGCGTTGAAGATGGGAGACAGGGCGATGAGCAGTACTTC

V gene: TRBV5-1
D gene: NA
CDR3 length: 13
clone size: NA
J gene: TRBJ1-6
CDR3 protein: CASSFEGNSPLHF
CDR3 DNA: TGCGCCAGCAGCTTCGAGGGGAATTCACCCCTCCACTTT

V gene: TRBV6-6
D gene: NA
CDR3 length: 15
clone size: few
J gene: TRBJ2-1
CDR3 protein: CASSWSEGGTTEQFF
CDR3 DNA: TGTGCCAGCAGTTGGTCGGAAGGGGGGACAACTGAGCAGTTCTTC

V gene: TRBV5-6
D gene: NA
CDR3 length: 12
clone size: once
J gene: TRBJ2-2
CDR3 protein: CASSLTAGELFF
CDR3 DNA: TGTGCCAGCAGCCTGACAGCCGGGGAGCTGTTTTTT

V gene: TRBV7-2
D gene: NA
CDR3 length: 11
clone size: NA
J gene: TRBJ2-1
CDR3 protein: CASSIGPEQFF
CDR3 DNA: TGTGCCAGCAGCATAGGACCTGAGCAGTTCTTC

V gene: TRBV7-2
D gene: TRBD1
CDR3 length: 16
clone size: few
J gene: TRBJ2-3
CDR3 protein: CASSLAMGTGVETQYF
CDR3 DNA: TGTGCCAGCAGCTTAGCGATGGGGACAGGGGTCGAAACGCAGTATTTT

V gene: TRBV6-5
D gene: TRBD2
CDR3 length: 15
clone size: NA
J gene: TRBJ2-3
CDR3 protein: CASSYLAGAGDTQYF
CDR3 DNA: TGTGCCAGCAGTTACTTAGCGGGAGCGGGAGATACGCAGTATTTT

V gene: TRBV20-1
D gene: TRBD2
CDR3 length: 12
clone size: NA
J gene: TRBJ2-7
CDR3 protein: CSARGGGNEQYF
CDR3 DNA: TGCAGTGCTAGAGGGGGGGGGAACGAGCAGTACTTC

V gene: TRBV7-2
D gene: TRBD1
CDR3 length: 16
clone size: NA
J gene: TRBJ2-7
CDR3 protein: CASSLGAGTGGYEQYF
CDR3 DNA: TGTGCCAGCAGCTTAGGGGCCGGGACAGGCGGCTACGAGCAGTACTTC

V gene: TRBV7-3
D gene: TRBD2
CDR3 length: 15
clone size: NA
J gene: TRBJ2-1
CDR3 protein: CASSWTSGRVSEQFF
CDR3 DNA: TGTGCCAGCAGCTGGACTAGCGGGAGGGTGTCTGAGCAGTTCTTC

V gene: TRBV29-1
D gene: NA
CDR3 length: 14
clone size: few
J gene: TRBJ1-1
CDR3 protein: CSVTPAGTNTEAFF
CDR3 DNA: TGCAGCGTAACCCCGGCAGGAACGAACACTGAAGCTTTCTTT

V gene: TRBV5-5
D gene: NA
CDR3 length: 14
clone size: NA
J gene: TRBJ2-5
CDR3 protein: CASSVNGEAETQYF
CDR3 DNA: TGTGCCAGCAGCGTAAATGGGGAGGCAGAGACCCAGTACTTC

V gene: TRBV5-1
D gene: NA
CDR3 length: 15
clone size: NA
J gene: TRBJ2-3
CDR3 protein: CASSLGGAGLDTQYF
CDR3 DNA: TGCGCCAGCAGCTTGGGGGGGGCCGGGCTGGATACGCAGTATTTT

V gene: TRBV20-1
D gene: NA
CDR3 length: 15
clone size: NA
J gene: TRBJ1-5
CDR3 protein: CSARDPDGGNQPQHF
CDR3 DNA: TGCAGTGCTAGAGATCCGGACGGTGGGAATCAGCCCCAGCATTTT

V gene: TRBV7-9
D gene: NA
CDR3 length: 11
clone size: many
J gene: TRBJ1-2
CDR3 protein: CASSRNYGYTF
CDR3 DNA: TGTGCCAGCAGCCGCAACTATGGCTACACCTTC

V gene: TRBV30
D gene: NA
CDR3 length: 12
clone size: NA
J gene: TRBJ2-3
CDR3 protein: CAWRYSTDTQYF
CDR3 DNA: TGTGCCTGGAGATATAGCACAGATACGCAGTATTTT

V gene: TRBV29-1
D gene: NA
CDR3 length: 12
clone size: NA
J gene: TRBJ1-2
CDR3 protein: CSVGVKNYGYTF
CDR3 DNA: TGCAGCGTTGGAGTCAAAAACTATGGCTACACCTTC

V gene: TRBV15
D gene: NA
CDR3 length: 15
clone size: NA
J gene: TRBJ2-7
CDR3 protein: CATSRDRHKGNEQYF
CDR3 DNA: TGTGCCACCAGCAGAGATCGACATAAGGGGAACGAGCAGTACTTC

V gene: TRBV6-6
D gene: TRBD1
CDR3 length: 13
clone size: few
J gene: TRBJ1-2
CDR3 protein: CASSHNRGLVYTF
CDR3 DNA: TGTGCCAGCAGCCACAACAGGGGGCTTGTCTACACCTTC

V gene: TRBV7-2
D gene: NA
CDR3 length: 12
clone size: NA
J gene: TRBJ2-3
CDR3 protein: CASSPAASTQYF
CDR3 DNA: TGTGCCAGCAGCCCGGCAGCGTCAACGCAGTATTTT

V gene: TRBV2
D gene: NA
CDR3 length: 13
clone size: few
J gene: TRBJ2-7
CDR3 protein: CASSEGQGIEQYF
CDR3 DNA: TGTGCCAGCAGTGAGGGGCAGGGTATCGAGCAGTACTTC

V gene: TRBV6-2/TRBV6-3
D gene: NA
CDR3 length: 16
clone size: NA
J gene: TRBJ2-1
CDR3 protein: CASSYYSGSIYNEQFF
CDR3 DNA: TGTGCCAGCAGTTATTATTCGGGGTCTATCTACAATGAGCAGTTCTTC

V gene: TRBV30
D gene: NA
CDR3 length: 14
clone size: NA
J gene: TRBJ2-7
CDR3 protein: CAWSIGTGLVNEYF
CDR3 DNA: TGTGCCTGGAGTATAGGGACTGGCTTGGTTAATGAGTACTTC

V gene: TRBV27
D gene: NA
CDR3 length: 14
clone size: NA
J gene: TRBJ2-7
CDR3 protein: CASSLGSRGGEQYF
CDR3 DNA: TGTGCCAGCAGTTTAGGATCCAGGGGAGGCGAGCAGTACTTC

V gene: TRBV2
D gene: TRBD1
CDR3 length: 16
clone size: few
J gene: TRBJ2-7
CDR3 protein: CASSGDRGLIRHEQYF
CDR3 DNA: TGTGCCAGCAGTGGGGACAGGGGCCTCATCCGCCACGAGCAGTACTTC

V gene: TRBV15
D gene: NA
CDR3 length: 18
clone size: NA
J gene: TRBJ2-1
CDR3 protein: CATSRAPTGSPSYNEQFF
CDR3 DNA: TGTGCCACCAGCAGAGCTCCGACAGGCTCCCCTTCCTACAATGAGCAGTTCTTC

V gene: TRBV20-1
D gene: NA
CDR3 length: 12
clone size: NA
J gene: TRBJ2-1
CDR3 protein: CSASLQNYEQFF
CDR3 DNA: TGCAGTGCTAGTTTACAAAACTACGAGCAGTTCTTC

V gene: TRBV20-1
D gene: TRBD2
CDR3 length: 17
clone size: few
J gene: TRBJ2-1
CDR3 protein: CSARGGRAGGRVNEQFF
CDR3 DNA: TGCAGTGCTAGAGGGGGACGAGCGGGGGGGCGTGTCAATGAGCAGTTCTTC

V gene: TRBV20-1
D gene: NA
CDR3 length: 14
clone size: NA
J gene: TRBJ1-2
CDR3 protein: CSARAEGGGYGYTF
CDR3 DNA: TGCAGTGCTAGAGCGGAGGGGGGAGGCTATGGCTACACCTTC

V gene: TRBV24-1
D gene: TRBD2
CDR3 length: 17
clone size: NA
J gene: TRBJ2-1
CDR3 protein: CATSSPPGLADLREQFF
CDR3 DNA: TGTGCCACCAGTTCCCCGCCGGGACTAGCGGACCTAAGGGAGCAGTTCTTC

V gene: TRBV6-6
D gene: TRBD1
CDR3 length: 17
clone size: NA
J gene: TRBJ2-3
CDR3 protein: CASSYSVGGQNTDAQYF
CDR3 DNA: TGTGCCAGCAGTTACTCGGTAGGGGGACAGAACACAGATGCGCAGTATTTT

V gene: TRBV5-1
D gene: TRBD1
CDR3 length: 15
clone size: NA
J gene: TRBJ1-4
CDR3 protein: CASSLDRGENEKLFF
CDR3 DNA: TGCGCCAGCAGCTTGGACAGGGGCGAAAATGAAAAACTGTTTTTT

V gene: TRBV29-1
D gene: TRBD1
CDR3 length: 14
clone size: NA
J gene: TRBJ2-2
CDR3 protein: CSVEQGARVGELFF
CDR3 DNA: TGCAGCGTTGAACAGGGGGCAAGGGTCGGGGAGCTGTTTTTT

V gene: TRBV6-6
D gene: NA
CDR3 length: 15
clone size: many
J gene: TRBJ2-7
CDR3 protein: CASSRTLISFGEQYF
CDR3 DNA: TGTGCCAGCAGTCGTACACTTATCTCTTTCGGCGAGCAGTACTTC

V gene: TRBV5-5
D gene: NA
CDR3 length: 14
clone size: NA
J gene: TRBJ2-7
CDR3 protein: CASSLVRRSYEQYF
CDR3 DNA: TGTGCCAGCAGCTTGGTTCGGAGGTCCTACGAGCAGTACTTC

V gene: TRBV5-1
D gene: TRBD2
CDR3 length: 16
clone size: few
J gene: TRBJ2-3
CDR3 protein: CASSLEGLATTDTQYF
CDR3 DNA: TGCGCCAGCAGCTTGGAGGGACTAGCAACCACAGATACGCAGTATTTT

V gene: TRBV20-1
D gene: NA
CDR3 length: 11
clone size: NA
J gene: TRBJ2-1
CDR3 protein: CSAGLIREQFF
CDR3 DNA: TGCAGTGCCGGACTGATCCGTGAGCAGTTCTTC

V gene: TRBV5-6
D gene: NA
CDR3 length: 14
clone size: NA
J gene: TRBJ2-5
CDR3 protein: CASSFRQAQETQYF
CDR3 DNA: TGTGCCAGCAGCTTTAGACAGGCCCAAGAGACCCAGTACTTC

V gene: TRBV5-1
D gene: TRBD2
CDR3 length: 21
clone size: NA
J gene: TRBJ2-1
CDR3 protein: CASSPTSGLVGDKASYNEQFF
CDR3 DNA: TGCGCCAGCAGCCCTACCTCGGGACTAGTGGGGGATAAGGCCTCCTACAATGAGCAGTTCTTC

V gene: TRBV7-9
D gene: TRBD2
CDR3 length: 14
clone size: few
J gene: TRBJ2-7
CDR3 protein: CASSARTSGYEQYF
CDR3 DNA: TGTGCCAGCAGCGCCAGGACTAGCGGATACGAGCAGTACTTC

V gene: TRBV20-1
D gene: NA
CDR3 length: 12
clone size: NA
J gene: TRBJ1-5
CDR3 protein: CSASDSYQPQHF
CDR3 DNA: TGCAGTGCTTCGGACAGTTATCAGCCCCAGCATTTT

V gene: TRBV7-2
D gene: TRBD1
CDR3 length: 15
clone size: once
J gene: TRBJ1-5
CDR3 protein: CASRRTGERNQPQHF
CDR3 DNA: TGTGCCAGCAGGAGGACAGGGGAACGGAATCAGCCCCAGCATTTT

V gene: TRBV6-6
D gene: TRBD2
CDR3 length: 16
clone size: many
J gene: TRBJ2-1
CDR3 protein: CASSFGTSGSYNEQFF
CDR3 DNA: TGTGCCAGCAGTTTCGGGACTAGCGGTTCCTACAATGAGCAGTTCTTC

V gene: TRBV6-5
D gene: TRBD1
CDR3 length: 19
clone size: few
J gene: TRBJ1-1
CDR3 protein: CASSSLAGGQGRGGTEAFF
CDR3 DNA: TGTGCCAGCAGTTCGTTAGCCGGGGGACAGGGACGAGGAGGCACTGAAGCTTTCTTT

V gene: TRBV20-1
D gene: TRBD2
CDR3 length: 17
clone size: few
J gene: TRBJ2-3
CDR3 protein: CSARQWGSSGRADTQYF
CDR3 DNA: TGCAGTGCCCGCCAATGGGGCTCTAGCGGGAGGGCAGATACGCAGTATTTT

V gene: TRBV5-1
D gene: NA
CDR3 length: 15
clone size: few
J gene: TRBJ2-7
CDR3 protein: CASSLEGTLADEQYF
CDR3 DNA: TGCGCCAGCAGCTTGGAAGGGACCCTGGCTGACGAGCAGTACTTC

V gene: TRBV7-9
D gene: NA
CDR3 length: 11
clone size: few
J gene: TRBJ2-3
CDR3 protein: CASSAPDTQYF
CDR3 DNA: TGTGCCAGCAGCGCGCCAGATACGCAGTATTTT

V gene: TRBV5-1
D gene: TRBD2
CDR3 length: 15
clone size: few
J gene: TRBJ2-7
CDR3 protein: CASSPGLAASYEQYF
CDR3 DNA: TGCGCCAGCAGCCCTGGACTAGCCGCATCCTACGAGCAGTACTTC

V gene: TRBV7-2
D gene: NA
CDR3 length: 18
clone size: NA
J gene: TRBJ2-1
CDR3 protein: CASSLFPIAVDIYNEQFF
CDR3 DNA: TGTGCCAGCAGCTTATTTCCCATAGCGGTGGACATTTACAATGAGCAGTTCTTC

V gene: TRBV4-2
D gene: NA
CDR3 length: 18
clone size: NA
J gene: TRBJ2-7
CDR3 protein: CASSQDPDVQTSYNEQYF
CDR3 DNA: TGTGCCAGCAGCCAAGATCCTGATGTGCAAACCTCCTACAATGAGCAGTACTTC